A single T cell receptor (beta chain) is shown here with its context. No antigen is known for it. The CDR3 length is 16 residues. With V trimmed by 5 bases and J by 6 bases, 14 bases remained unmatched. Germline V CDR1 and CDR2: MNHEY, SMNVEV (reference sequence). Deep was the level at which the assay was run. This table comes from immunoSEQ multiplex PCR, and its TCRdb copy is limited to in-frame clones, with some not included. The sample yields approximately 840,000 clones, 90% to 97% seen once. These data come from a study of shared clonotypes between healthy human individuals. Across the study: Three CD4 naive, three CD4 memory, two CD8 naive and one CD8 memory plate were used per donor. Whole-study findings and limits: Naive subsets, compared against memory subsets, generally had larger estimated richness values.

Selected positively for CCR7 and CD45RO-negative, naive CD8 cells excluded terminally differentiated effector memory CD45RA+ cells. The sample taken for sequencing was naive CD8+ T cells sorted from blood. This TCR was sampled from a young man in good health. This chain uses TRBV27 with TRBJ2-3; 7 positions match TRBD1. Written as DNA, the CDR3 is TGTGCCAGCAGTCCGATGACAGGGCACGTTCGGGATACGCAGTATTTT. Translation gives CASSPMTGHVRDTQYF.